This passage covers 29 T cell receptor beta chains from one sample sequenced in a study of cytomegalovirus exposure and HLA in healthy donors. The PCR was carried out with 60 Vbeta primers and 13 Jbeta primers. The protocol was immunoSEQ multiplex PCR, while the TCRdb copy is restricted to in-frame clones and leaves out a portion. The profile shows 150,000 to 200,000 clones, around 86% of them singletons. Sequenced input: PBMCs. The receptor source for this set is a woman aged 18-29 years in good health and CMV-seronegative.

The chain recombines TRBV6-5 with TRBJ1-3; no firm D call. This CDR3 is built from 15 residues. CDR1 is MNHEY, CDR2 SVGAGI, per germline. V lost 0 bases and J lost 0, with 6 bases in between. The CDR3 spells CASSYSRASGNTIYF. The CDR3 DNA is TGTGCCAGCAGTTACTCGAGGGCCTCTGGAAACACCATATATTTT.

The V gene is TRBV28, the J gene TRBJ1-5; D possibly corresponds to TRBD1 (5 bases). Trimming pared 5 bases from V and 4 bases from J, leaving 12 bases between. This CDR3 has 14 amino acids. Germline V gene sequence: CDR1 MDHEN, CDR2 SYDVKM. CDR3 sequence reads: CASSPTAKNQPQHF. The CDR3 DNA is TGTGCCAGCAGTCCGACAGCCAAAAATCAGCCCCAGCATTTT.

Of note for this clone: The sample carries other DNA sequences with the same CDR3. This chain joins TRBV20-1 and TRBJ1-2; D is uncertain. CDR3 length: 11 residues. Deletions cut 5 bases from V and 2 bases from J, with 6 bases between. The germline V gene has CDR1 DFQATT and CDR2 SNEGSKA (reference sequence). CDR3 sequence (DNA): TGCAGTGCTTCCCCGAACTATGGCTACACCTTC. This sequence encodes CSASPNYGYTF.

This CDR3 is CASIPMFRYTEAFF. The CDR3 DNA sequence: TGTGCCAGCATTCCAATGTTCCGGTACACTGAAGCTTTCTTT. This chain links TRBV2 with TRBJ1-1; D remains ambiguous. Per the germline V gene, CDR1 is SNHLY and CDR2 is FYNNEI. V lost 7 bases to trimming and J lost 3 bases, with 15 bases between them. The CDR3 loop spans 14 amino acids.

The chain is built from TRBV7-7 and TRBJ2-5; 11 positions match TRBD2. V dropped 0 bases and J dropped 4; count of bases not matched to a gene: 7. The CDR3 length is 17 residues. In germline, CDR1 is SSHAT, CDR2 FNYEAQ (reference sequence). CDR3 coding DNA: TGTGCCAGCAGCTTAGCTTCAGGACTAGCGGGTACAGAGACCCAGTACTTC. Its protein is CASSLASGLAGTETQYF.

In DNA, the CDR3 is TGTGCCAGCAGCTTATTTCCCGGGACTTCAGATACGCAGTATTTT. Its protein product is CASSLFPGTSDTQYF. The chain uses TRBV7-3 and TRBJ2-3, with D possibly matching TRBD2 (6 bases). The germline V gene has CDR1 SGHTA and CDR2 FQGTGA. V lost 2 bases, J lost 4 bases, and 13 bases lay in between. The CDR3 length is 15 residues.

The chain joins TRBV2 to TRBJ2-7; 7 bases agree with TRBD2. Unmatched junction bases numbered 3, after V lost 1 base and J lost 0 bases. Germline loops: CDR1 SNHLY, CDR2 FYNNEI. The CDR3 length is 15 residues. CDR3 protein: CASSEERGASYEQYF. CDR3 nucleotide sequence: TGTGCCAGCAGTGAAGAGCGGGGAGCCTCCTACGAGCAGTACTTC.

The V gene is TRBV19, the J gene TRBJ2-7; 7 positions agree with TRBD2. The CDR3 is 13 residues long. CDR1 LNHDA and CDR2 SQIVND come from the germline V gene (reference sequence). With 6 bases clipped from V and 6 bases from J, the junction kept 8 bases outside the gene matches. The CDR3 protein is CASRGGSFREQYF. The CDR3 bases are TGTGCCAGTAGGGGCGGGAGTTTTCGCGAGCAGTACTTC.

This clone was counted between two and nine times. This chain uses TRBV5-6 with TRBJ1-1, with a weak D call TRBD1 (5 bases). V lost 0 bases and J 11 bases, leaving 14 bases between the germline ends. The CDR3 is 13 residues long. Per the germline V gene, CDR1 is SGHDT and CDR2 is YYEEEE. The CDR3, as DNA: TGTGCCAGCAGCTTGGGGCCCCAGGGTCTGGCTTTCTTT. Its translation: CASSLGPQGLAFF.

This rearrangement joins TRBV28 to TRBJ2-7, with 10 bases lining up with TRBD1. Germline V gives CDR1 MDHEN, CDR2 SYDVKM. The CDR3 is 15 amino acids. V was pared by 8 bases and J by 2 bases, with 9 bases of the junction left unmatched. The CDR3 coding sequence is TGTGCCAGCGGAGTGACCGGGACAGGGGCCTACGAGCAGTACTTC. Protein sequence: CASGVTGTGAYEQYF.

The chain uses TRBV7-3 and TRBJ2-3, with D maybe TRBD2 (5 bases). Germline values: CDR1 SGHTA, CDR2 FQGTGA. This CDR3 has 15 amino acids. The V and J ends lost 5 bases and 2 bases respectively, with 14 bases between them. The CDR3 nucleotides are TGTGCCAGCAGCCCAGGCGGGCCCTACACAGATACGCAGTATTTT. Protein product: CASSPGGPYTDTQYF.

With regard to this clone: Mismatch with germline at one junction end may stem from a read error. The rearrangement uses TRBV18 and TRBJ1-2, with D possibly being TRBD1 (5 bases). CDR1 and CDR2 (germline): KGHSH, LQKENI. The CDR3 totals 14 residues. Written as DNA, the CDR3 is TGTGCCAGCTCACAGTCGGGCAGGGCCTATGCCTACACCTTC. This sequence encodes CASSQSGRAYAYTF.

The gene calls are TRBV28 and TRBJ2-7, with a possible D match to TRBD2 (5 bases). The CDR3 spans 15 residues. Between the trimmed V and J ends, which lost 6 bases and 2 bases, there was a span of 17 bases. Germline CDR1 MDHEN, CDR2 SYDVKM. CDR3 sequence: CASSLRGRDPYEQYF. DNA of the CDR3: TGTGCCAGCAGCCTAAGAGGACGGGATCCCTACGAGCAGTACTTC.

The gene calls are TRBV9 and TRBJ2-1; the match to TRBD2 covers 14 bases. This CDR3 has 16 amino acids. The ends lost 3 bases at V and 8 bases at J; junction bases unmatched: 7. Looked up from germline, CDR1 is SGDLS and CDR2 is YYNGEE. CDR3 sequence: CASSDRLAGGPHEQFF. DNA for the CDR3: TGTGCCAGCAGCGATAGACTAGCGGGAGGGCCCCATGAGCAGTTCTTC.

The rearrangement uses TRBV5-1 and TRBJ2-1, with D possibly matching TRBD2 (6 bases). Trimming shortened V by 0 bases and J by 4 bases, and 23 bases separated the two germline ends. The germline gives CDR1 SGHRS, CDR2 YFSETQ. This CDR3 contains 19 residues. The DNA of the CDR3 is TGCGCCAGCAGCTTGGAGTTGGTGTCGGCGGGGACCCGATACAATGAGCAGTTCTTC. It is translated as CASSLELVSAGTRYNEQFF.

This sequence joins TRBV19 and TRBJ1-4, with TRBD1 as a possible D gene (6 bases). Germline CDR1 reads LNHDA; CDR2 reads SQIVND (reference sequence). The CDR3 loop spans 12 amino acids. The V and J ends lost 6 bases and 11 bases respectively, with 13 bases between them. CDR3 coding DNA: TGTGCCAGTAGACGGGACACGAGGAAACTGTTTTTT. Its protein product is CASRRDTRKLFF.

The chain joins TRBV27 to TRBJ2-1; 9 positions match TRBD2. V lost 6 bases to trimming and J lost 0 bases; unmatched junction nucleotides: 0. There are 14 residues in the CDR3. CDR1 is MNHEY, CDR2 SMNVEV, per germline (reference sequence). The CDR3 bases are TGTGCCAGCAGAGCGGGAGGCTCCTACAATGAGCAGTTCTTC. This translates into CASRAGGSYNEQFF.

The rearrangement links TRBV29-1 to TRBJ2-7, with TRBD2 matching 12 bases. The trim removed 5 bases at V and 5 bases at J, leaving 4 bases unmatched. Germline V gives CDR1 SQVTM, CDR2 ANQGSEA. This CDR3 region has 13 residues. Here the CDR3 DNA reads TGCAGCGTTCTAGCGGGAGGGCCCCACGAGCAGTACTTC. Protein sequence: CSVLAGGPHEQYF.

The rearrangement uses TRBV19 and TRBJ2-5; possible D gene TRBD1, 6 bases. The CDR3 extends over 14 amino acids. Per the germline V gene, CDR1 is LNHDA and CDR2 is SQIVND (reference sequence). V dropped 3 bases and J dropped 2 bases, with 10 bases sitting between them. Here the CDR3 DNA reads TGTGCCAGTAGTATCGACAGGATGCAAGAGACCCAGTACTTC. This translates into CASSIDRMQETQYF.

Notes on this clone: Other DNA sequences of this sample code for an identical CDR3. V is TRBV5-5 and J is TRBJ1-6, with TRBD1 as a possible D gene (5 bases). Germline-derived CDR1 and CDR2 are SGHKS and YYEKEE (reference sequence). The V end was cut by 6 bases, the J end by 5 bases, with 15 bases between. The CDR3 runs to 15 residues. The CDR3 loop reads CASTLMVGDNSPLHF. CDR3 nucleotide sequence: TGTGCCAGCACCCTGATGGTAGGGGATAATTCACCCCTCCACTTT.

The chain has TRBV5-5 and TRBJ1-2; 7 bases are shared with TRBD1. The CDR3 extends over 15 amino acids. J was trimmed by 9 bases and V by 0 bases; bases with no gene match: 11. Germline-derived CDR1 and CDR2 are SGHKS and YYEKEE (reference sequence). CDR3 sequence (DNA): TGTGCCAGCAGCTTGGTTGACAGGGCCTCTATTCGCTACACCTTC. Translating it yields CASSLVDRASIRYTF.

V usage is TRBV6-5 and J usage is TRBJ2-5; possibly TRBD2 for D (5 bases). The ends were cut back, 7 bases at V and 4 bases at J, with 16 bases in the middle. The CDR3 consists of 14 residues. Germline assignment: CDR1 MNHEY and CDR2 SVGAGI. In DNA form, the CDR3 reads TGTGCCAGCACCCCCCGAGGGTCCGGAGAGACCCAGTACTTC. Translated: CASTPRGSGETQYF.

The rearrangement uses TRBV19 and TRBJ1-1; 8 bases map to TRBD1. CDR3 length equals 14 residues. From germline, CDR1 is LNHDA and CDR2 SQIVND (reference sequence). V shed 5 bases, J shed 1 base, and the junction held 3 bases outside the gene matches. The DNA for the CDR3 is TGTGCCAGTAGTGGGCAGGGGGCGAACACTGAAGCTTTCTTT. It codes for CASSGQGANTEAFF.

This rearrangement joins TRBV7-9 to TRBJ2-5, with 8 bases lining up with TRBD2. The junction had 10 bases not matched to a gene; V was cut back by 4 bases and J by 6 bases. Germline CDR1 reads SEHNR; CDR2 reads FQNEAQ (reference sequence). The CDR3 is 15 amino acids. The chain's CDR3 is CASSSGGVARQTQYF. As DNA, the CDR3 is TGTGCCAGCAGCTCCGGGGGGGTAGCTAGGCAGACCCAGTACTTC.

The rearrangement links TRBV19 to TRBJ2-7, with D maybe TRBD2 (5 bases). This CDR3 spans 12 amino acids. The V end lost 4 bases, the J end lost 5 bases, and 9 bases lay between the germline ends. Germline lookup yields CDR1 LNHDA and CDR2 SQIVND (reference sequence). The CDR3 sequence is CASSTSRDEQYF. Here the CDR3 DNA reads TGTGCCAGTAGTACCTCGAGGGACGAGCAGTACTTC.

The chain links TRBV19 to TRBJ1-1; tentatively, D is TRBD1 (5 bases). This CDR3 region has 12 residues. V gave up 11 bases and J gave up 2 bases, with 12 bases separating them. Per the germline V gene, CDR1 is LNHDA and CDR2 is SQIVND (reference sequence). The CDR3 DNA is TGTGCCGCTGGAGGGGTAAACACTGAAGCTTTCTTT. This sequence encodes CAAGGVNTEAFF.

The J gene is TRBJ2-7, the V gene TRBV27; D is perhaps TRBD1 (5 bases). V was clipped by 8 bases and J by 5 bases, with 13 bases between them. This CDR3 comprises 12 residues. Germline CDR1 MNHEY, CDR2 SMNVEV (reference sequence). The CDR3 region is CASGQGNHEQYF. CDR3 coding DNA: TGTGCCAGCGGGCAGGGTAACCACGAGCAGTACTTC.

This sequence joins TRBV18 and TRBJ2-2, with a tentative D call TRBD1 (6 bases). Trimming took off 1 base at V and 0 bases at J, with 6 bases between the two ends. Germline CDR1 KGHSH, CDR2 LQKENI. This CDR3 comprises 15 residues. CDR3 in DNA: TGTGCCAGCTCACCACGGACAGCGAACACCGGGGAGCTGTTTTTT. It codes for CASSPRTANTGELFF.

The chain couples TRBV6-5 to TRBJ2-1; TRBD1 agrees at 7 bases. With V trimmed by 2 bases and J by 4 bases, 8 bases remained unmatched. The CDR3 consists of 16 residues. Germline CDR1 is MNHEY and CDR2 is SVGAGI. The CDR3 DNA is TGTGCCAGCAGTTACGCGACAGGGCCGACTTACAATGAGCAGTTCTTC. As protein: CASSYATGPTYNEQFF.